Listed below are T cell receptor beta chains from one sample, sequenced in a study of blood T cell repertoires in COVID-19. The data were produced by immunoSEQ multiplex PCR, yet TCRdb's version contains in-frame clones alone and is incomplete. The sample includes around 340,000 clones, about nine tenths of them seen just once. The sequenced material came from PBMCs or T cells enriched from blood (not recorded which). The receptors here all came from a woman aged 25 to 39 who had been exposed to COVID-19. The CDR3 runs from the conserved cysteine through the conserved F or W. The order of the fields is V gene, CDR3 protein.

TRBV7-2,CASSAGTSRTYEQYF
TRBV1,CTSSQGGRGRVLETQYF
TRBV7-3,CASSLTGTGSTEAFF
TRBV5-4,CAYSGQGGVAQETQYF
TRBV21-1,CASSHRNTGTSGHPTYNEQFF
TRBV28,CASSFSGSSYEQYF
TRBV27,CASSTGASGVGDTQYF
TRBV7-9,CASSAPSGRAVNEQFF
TRBV5-1,CASSLRTGDNSPLHF
TRBV3-1/TRBV3-2,CASSQSSAGNEYF
TRBV9,CASSETTSAHNEQFF
TRBV28,CASSMSGQGGQPQHF
TRBV5-1,CASSSGGLREQYF
TRBV5-8,CASSSVRVMSMTDEQFF
TRBV18,CASSRGRGGPGLFF
TRBV3-1/TRBV3-2,CASSQGAGGGFNEQFF
TRBV19,CASSPGTSSYEQYF
TRBV4-1,CASSQGLANSYEQYF
TRBV5-1,CASSVGQGLPNEQYF
TRBV28,CASRTTGQKYEQYF
TRBV3-1/TRBV3-2,CASSYLQTPYEQYF
TRBV6-6,CASSKRDRGTEAFF
TRBV15,CATSRDIMNEQFF
TRBV11-3,CASSFSGQGYNEQFF
TRBV18,CASSPEISGSGGEQYF
TRBV5-4,CASSLVGVLAAEAFF
TRBV5-6,CASRLAGVGADTQYF
TRBV7-9,CASSPEAIKLFF
TRBV5-4,CASSWDRGPPGGYTF
TRBV27,CASSLSGQAHNSPLHF
TRBV15,CATSSRPTDRSYTF
TRBV7-2,CASSTAGGPGEQYF
TRBV5-1,CASSAEGRGTQYF
TRBV7-6,CASSLGQSGTEAFF
TRBV5-1,CASSFPSGGMNTGELFF
TRBV4-2,CASSQVGAGGPDEQYF
TRBV19,CASSLKYPGLGLRNEQFF
TRBV6-5,CASSYDGQGRTEAFF
TRBV9,CASSVASPGELFF
TRBV20-1,CSASGRFPGQGSYEQYF
TRBV3-1/TRBV3-2,CASSQDAGGDTGELFF
TRBV11-2,CASSFGAGTRGYNEQFF
TRBV27,CASRLGAGTFYGYTF
TRBV7-9,CASSGLAYYNEQFF
TRBV10-3,CASELGQGSYEQYF
TRBV5-4,CASTVRDSTYEQYF
TRBV6-6,CASSFWGQHNSPLHF
TRBV5-6,CASSPTSGRSRQYF
TRBV5-5,CASSETGVGTYEQYF
TRBV11-1,CASSDPVVLAETQYF
TRBV9,CASSWGSPGELFF
TRBV7-9,CAAKGGQDYNEQFF
TRBV19,CASSPSGVAFF
TRBV7-8,CASSLARTSEAFF